This passage covers 15 T cell receptor beta chains from one sample sequenced in a study of blood T cell repertoires in COVID-19. Using immunoSEQ multiplex PCR, the repertoire was profiled, and TCRdb retains in-frame clones only, with some absent. The sample lists approximately 120,000 clones, about 94% occurring once. Sequenced sample: peripheral blood. The receptors originated from a middle-aged man with COVID-19, enrolled during active disease.

The V and J genes are TRBV6-6 and TRBJ2-2, with D possibly being TRBD2 (5 bases). The V end lost 8 bases, the J end lost 4 bases, and 11 bases lay between the germline ends. Germline V gene data show CDR1 as MNHNY and CDR2 as SVGAGI (reference sequence). This CDR3 spans 13 amino acids. CDR3 protein: CASGDYLTGELFF. The CDR3 nucleotides read TGTGCCAGCGGCGACTACCTCACCGGGGAGCTGTTTTTT.

This clone came up once. CDR3 sequence reads: CASSILAGAGTDTQYF. The CDR3 DNA reads TGTGCCAGTAGTATTCTAGCGGGAGCGGGCACAGATACGCAGTATTTT. The chain uses TRBV19 and TRBJ2-3, with 10 nucleotides matching TRBD2. V lost 3 bases and J lost 1; bases outside the gene matches: 4. Germline V lookup: CDR1 LNHDA, CDR2 SQIVND (reference sequence). The CDR3 is 16 amino acids.

The chain links TRBV4-2 to TRBJ2-5; 7 nucleotides match TRBD2. Germline-derived CDR1 and CDR2 are LGHNA and YNFKEQ. With V trimmed by 3 bases and J by 1 base, 14 bases remained unmatched. The CDR3 covers 18 residues. DNA for the CDR3: TGTGCCAGCAGCCACCCGCAGAGGGGAGGGACGGCCCAAGAGACCCAGTACTTC. As protein: CASSHPQRGGTAQETQYF.

The chain employs TRBV5-6 and TRBJ2-2, with D perhaps matching TRBD2 (5 bases). This CDR3 is built from 17 residues. The V gene lost 0 bases and the J gene lost 9 bases, with 21 bases spanning the gap. CDR1 and CDR2 from the germline V gene are SGHDT and YYEEEE. Written as DNA, the CDR3 is TGTGCCAGCAGCTTGGCCCACGGAGCGGAGGTGGGGTGGGAGCTGTTTTTT. Its translation: CASSLAHGAEVGWELFF.

This clone showed up just once. The chain is built from TRBV29-1 and TRBJ2-5; D might be TRBD2 (5 bases). The CDR3 loop spans 12 amino acids. The germline V gene encodes CDR1 SQVTM and CDR2 ANQGSEA. The V end was cut by 2 bases, the J end by 5 bases, with 9 bases between. The CDR3 nucleotides read TGCAGCGTTGAAAGGGAGACGGAGACCCAGTACTTC. This translates into CSVERETETQYF.

J is TRBJ2-2 and V is TRBV7-3, with D perhaps matching TRBD1 (5 bases). The CDR3 extends over 14 amino acids. V was cut by 6 bases and J by 1 base, with 9 bases left in between. Germline V gene sequence: CDR1 SGHTA, CDR2 FQGTGA. The CDR3, as DNA: TGTGCCAGCAGACAGGCGGAGAACACCGGGGAGCTGTTTTTT. Translation: CASRQAENTGELFF.

The chain links TRBV11-1 to TRBJ2-1; 7 nucleotides line up with TRBD2. V lost 2 bases, J lost 4 bases, and 2 bases stayed unmatched. The CDR3 is made up of 14 amino acids. Germline CDR1 reads SGHAT; CDR2 reads FQDESV (reference sequence). In DNA, the CDR3 is TGTGCCAGCAGCTTAAGGGACTATTACAATGAGCAGTTCTTC. Protein sequence: CASSLRDYYNEQFF. The full variable domain, rest sourced from reference TRBV11-1 and TRBJ2-1, is EAEVAQSPRYKITEKSQAVAFWCDPISGHATLYWYRQILGQGPELLVQFQDESVVDDSQLPKDRFSAERLKGVDSTLKIQPAELGDSAMYLCASSLRDYYNEQFFGPGTRLTVL.

This chain uses TRBV10-3 with TRBJ2-1, with D possibly matching TRBD2 (6 bases). V was trimmed by 10 bases and J by 8 bases, leaving 18 bases between them. The germline V gene has CDR1 ENHRY and CDR2 SYGVKD. The CDR3 runs 13 residues. This chain's CDR3 is CATGSENRDEQFF. The CDR3 DNA reads as TGTGCCACCGGGAGCGAGAATCGAGATGAGCAGTTCTTC.

J is TRBJ2-1 and V is TRBV7-2; 12 bases match TRBD2. Germline CDR1 and CDR2: SGHTA and FQGNSA. CDR3 length: 17 residues. V gave up 5 bases and J gave up 8 bases; unmatched junction bases: 13. The CDR3 DNA reads TGTGCCAGCAGCAGACCTGGGACTAGCGGGTTTAACCATGAGCAGTTCTTC. Its protein is CASSRPGTSGFNHEQFF.

The chain links TRBV9 to TRBJ2-6; the match to TRBD1 covers 10 bases. The CDR3 is 17 residues long. Germline CDR1 reads SGDLS; CDR2 reads YYNGEE. V gave up 6 bases and J gave up 0 bases; unmatched junction bases: 6. The CDR3 protein is CASTPGQGYSGANVLTF. The CDR3 nucleotides read TGTGCCAGCACCCCGGGACAGGGGTACTCTGGGGCCAACGTCCTGACTTTC.

The chain employs TRBV18 and TRBJ1-2; D is perhaps TRBD1 (5 bases). Germline CDR1 KGHSH, CDR2 LQKENI. The CDR3 contains 15 residues. V was pared by 4 bases and J by 4 bases, with 16 bases between. This CDR3 reads CASSRGAGSSYGYTF. The CDR3 nucleotides are TGTGCCAGCTCACGAGGGGCGGGGTCCAGCTATGGCTACACCTTC.

V gene TRBV10-2 combines with J gene TRBJ1-2, with TRBD1 as a possible D gene (5 bases). The germline gives CDR1 WSHSY, CDR2 SAAADI. The V end lost 6 bases, the J end lost 7 bases, and 18 bases lay between the germline ends. The CDR3 runs to 14 residues. The CDR3 DNA follows: TGCGCCAGCAGGGAGACTGGCGACCAGGGTGGCTACACCTTC. It specifies CASRETGDQGGYTF.

In this sample, this clone turned up once. V and J are TRBV7-3 and TRBJ2-5; 13 bases align to TRBD2. V trimming: 5 bases; J trimming: 3 bases; junction bases outside the gene matches: 3. Germline CDR1 and CDR2: SGHTA and FQGTGA. There are 15 residues in the CDR3. Here the CDR3 DNA reads TGTGCCAGCAGCGCCGGGACTAGCGGGGAAGAGACCCAGTACTTC. Amino acid sequence: CASSAGTSGEETQYF. Together with reference TRBV7-3 and TRBJ2-5, the CDR3 gives the full variable domain: GAGVSQTPSNKVTEKGKYVELRCDPISGHTALYWYRQSLGQGPEFLIYFQGTGAADDSGLPNDRFFAVRPEGSVSTLKIQRTERGDSAVYLCASSAGTSGEETQYFGPGTRLLVL.

The chain is built from TRBV7-2 and TRBJ2-7, with D possibly TRBD2 on 5 matching bases. CDR1 is SGHTA, CDR2 FQGNSA, per germline. The CDR3 loop spans 14 amino acids. V lost 3 bases and J lost 7, with 16 bases in between. The CDR3 here is CASSFPGTSREQYF. CDR3 sequence (DNA): TGTGCCAGCAGCTTCCCGGGAACTTCTCGAGAGCAGTACTTC. Full variable domain (remainder filled in from reference TRBV7-2 and TRBJ2-7): GAGVSQSPSNKVTEKGKDVELRCDPISGHTALYWYRQSLGQGLEFLIYFQGNSAPDKSGLPSDRFSAERTGGSVSTLTIQRTQQEDSAVYLCASSFPGTSREQYFGPGTRLTVT.

This sequence joins TRBV28 and TRBJ1-6, with 8 bases identical to TRBD1. The germline V gene has CDR1 MDHEN and CDR2 SYDVKM. Germline trimming cut 6 bases from V and 8 bases from J; bases unmatched to any gene: 6. This CDR3 has 14 residues. The CDR3 loop reads CASRPGQGHSPLHF. CDR3 DNA: TGTGCCAGCAGACCCGGACAGGGACATTCACCCCTCCACTTT.